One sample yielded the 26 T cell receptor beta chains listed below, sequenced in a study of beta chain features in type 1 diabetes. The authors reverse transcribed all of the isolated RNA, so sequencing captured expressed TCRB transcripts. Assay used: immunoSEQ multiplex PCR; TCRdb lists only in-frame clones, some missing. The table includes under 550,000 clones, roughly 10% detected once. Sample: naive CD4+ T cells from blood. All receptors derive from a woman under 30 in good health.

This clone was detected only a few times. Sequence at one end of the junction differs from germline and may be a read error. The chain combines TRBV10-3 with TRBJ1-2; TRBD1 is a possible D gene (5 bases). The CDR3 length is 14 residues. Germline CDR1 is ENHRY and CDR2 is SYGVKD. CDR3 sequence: CAISELQGEVPSAF. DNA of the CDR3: TGTGCCATCAGTGAGCTTCAGGGAGAGGTCCCTTCGGCCTTC.

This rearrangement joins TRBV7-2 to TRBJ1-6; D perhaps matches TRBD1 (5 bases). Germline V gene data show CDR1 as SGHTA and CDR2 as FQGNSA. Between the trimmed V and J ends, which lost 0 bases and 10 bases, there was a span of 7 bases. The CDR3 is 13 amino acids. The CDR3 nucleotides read TGTGCCAGCAGCTTAGCCTGGGACTCACCCCTCCACTTT. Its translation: CASSLAWDSPLHF.

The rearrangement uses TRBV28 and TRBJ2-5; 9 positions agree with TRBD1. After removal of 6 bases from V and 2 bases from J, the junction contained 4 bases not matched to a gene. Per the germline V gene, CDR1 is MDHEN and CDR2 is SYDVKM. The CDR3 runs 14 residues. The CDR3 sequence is CASRGQGRQETQYF. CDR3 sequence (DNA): TGTGCCAGCAGAGGACAGGGGAGACAAGAGACCCAGTACTTC.

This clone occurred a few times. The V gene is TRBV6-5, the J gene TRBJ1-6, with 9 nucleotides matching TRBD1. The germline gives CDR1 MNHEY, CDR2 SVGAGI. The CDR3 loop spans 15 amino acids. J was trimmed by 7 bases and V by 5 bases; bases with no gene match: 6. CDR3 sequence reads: CASSPLTGGNSPLHF. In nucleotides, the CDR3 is TGTGCCAGCAGTCCCTTGACAGGGGGGAATTCACCCCTCCACTTT.

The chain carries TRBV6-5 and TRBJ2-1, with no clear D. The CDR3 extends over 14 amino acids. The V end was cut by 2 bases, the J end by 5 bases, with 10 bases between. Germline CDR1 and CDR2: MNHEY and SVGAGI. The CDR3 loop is CASSYRARNNEQFF. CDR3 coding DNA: TGTGCCAGCAGTTACCGGGCTAGGAACAATGAGCAGTTCTTC.

CDR3 bases: TGCGCCAGCAGCCAAGGAGGGCAGGGTGACTATGGCTACACCTTC. Residues: CASSQGGQGDYGYTF. The chain carries TRBV4-1 and TRBJ1-2; possible D gene TRBD1, 5 bases. Germline V lookup: CDR1 MGHRA, CDR2 YSYEKL. Trimming cost V 1 base and J 3 bases, with 12 bases left between them. The CDR3 consists of 15 residues.

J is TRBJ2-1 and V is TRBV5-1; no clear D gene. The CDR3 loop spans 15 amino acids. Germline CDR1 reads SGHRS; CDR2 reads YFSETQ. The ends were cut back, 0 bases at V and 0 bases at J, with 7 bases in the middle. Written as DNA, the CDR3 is TGCGCCAGCAGCTTGGTACGGATCTCCTACAATGAGCAGTTCTTC. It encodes CASSLVRISYNEQFF.

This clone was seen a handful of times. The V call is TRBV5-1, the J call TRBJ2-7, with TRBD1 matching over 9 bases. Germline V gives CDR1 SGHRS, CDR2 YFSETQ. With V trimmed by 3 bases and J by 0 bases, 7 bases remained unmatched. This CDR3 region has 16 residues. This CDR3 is CASSSSRTGVSYEQYF. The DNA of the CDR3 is TGCGCCAGCAGCTCGAGCCGGACAGGGGTCTCCTACGAGCAGTACTTC. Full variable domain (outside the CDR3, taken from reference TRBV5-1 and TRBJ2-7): KAGVTQTPRYLIKTRGQQVTLSCSPISGHRSVSWYQQTPGQGLQFLFEYFSETQRNKGNFPGRFSGRQFSNSRSEMNVSTLELGDSALYLCASSSSRTGVSYEQYFGPGTRLTVT.

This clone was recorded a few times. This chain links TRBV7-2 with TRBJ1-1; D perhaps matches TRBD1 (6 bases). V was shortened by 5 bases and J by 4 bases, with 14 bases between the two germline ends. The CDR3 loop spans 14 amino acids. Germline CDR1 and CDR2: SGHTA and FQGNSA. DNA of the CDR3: TGTGCCAGCAGCACCAGGACAGCAGCCACTGAAGCTTTCTTT. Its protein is CASSTRTAATEAFF.

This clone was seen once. The DNA for the CDR3 is TGTGCCTCCGGACTAGCGGGAGGGGGTGAGCAGTTCTTC. Protein product: CASGLAGGGEQFF. This chain uses TRBV30 with TRBJ2-3; TRBD2 agrees at 15 bases. The better agreement between TRBJ2-1 and the DNA end casts doubt on the J call. Germline values: CDR1 GTSNPN, CDR2 SVGIG (reference sequence). This CDR3 is 13 amino acids long.

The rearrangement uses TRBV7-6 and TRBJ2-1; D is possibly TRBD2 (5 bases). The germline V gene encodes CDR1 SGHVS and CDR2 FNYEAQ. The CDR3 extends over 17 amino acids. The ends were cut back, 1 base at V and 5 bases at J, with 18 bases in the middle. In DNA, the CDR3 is TGTGCCAGCAGCTTAGGAAGATTTAGGGAGAAAAACAATGAGCAGTTCTTC. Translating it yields CASSLGRFREKNNEQFF.

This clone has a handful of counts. The CDR3 spells CASSLPGGDGYTF. The CDR3 DNA sequence: TGTGCCAGCAGCTTGCCAGGGGGCGATGGCTACACCTTC. The chain couples TRBV5-6 to TRBJ1-2; TRBD1 agrees at 8 bases. After removal of 1 base from V and 6 bases from J, the junction contained 2 bases not matched to a gene. This CDR3 contains 13 residues. CDR1 and CDR2 (germline): SGHDT, YYEEEE.

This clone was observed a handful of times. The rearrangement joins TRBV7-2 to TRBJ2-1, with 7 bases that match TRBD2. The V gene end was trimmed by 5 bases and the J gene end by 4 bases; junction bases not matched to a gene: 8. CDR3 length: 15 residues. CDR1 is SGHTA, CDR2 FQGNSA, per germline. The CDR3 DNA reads TGTGCCAGCAGCGCTAGCGGATCTATTTACAATGAGCAGTTCTTC. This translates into CASSASGSIYNEQFF.

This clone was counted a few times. The CDR3 spells CASSARLAGWDTQYF. The CDR3 region has the DNA TGTGCCAGCAGCGCTCGACTAGCGGGGTGGGATACGCAGTATTTT. The chain employs TRBV7-3 and TRBJ2-3, with 11 bases identical to TRBD2. V lost 5 bases to trimming and J lost 6 bases; unmatched junction nucleotides: 7. Germline CDR1 and CDR2: SGHTA and FQGTGA. CDR3 length: 15 amino acids.

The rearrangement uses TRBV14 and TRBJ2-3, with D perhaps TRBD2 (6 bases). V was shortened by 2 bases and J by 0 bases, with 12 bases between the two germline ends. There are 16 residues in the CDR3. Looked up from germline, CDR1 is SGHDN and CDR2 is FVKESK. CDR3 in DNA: TGTGCCAGCAGCCAAAATAGCGGAGCTAGCACAGATACGCAGTATTTT. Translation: CASSQNSGASTDTQYF.

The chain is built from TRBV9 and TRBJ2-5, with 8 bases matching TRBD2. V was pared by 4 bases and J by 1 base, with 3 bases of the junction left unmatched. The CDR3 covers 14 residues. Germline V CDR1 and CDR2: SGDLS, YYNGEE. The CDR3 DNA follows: TGTGCCAGCAGCTTCGGACTAGCCCAAGAGACCCAGTACTTC. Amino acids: CASSFGLAQETQYF.

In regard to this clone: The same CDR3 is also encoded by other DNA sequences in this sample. The CDR3 nucleotides are TGCAGCGTTGTCTCTGGGGGGAATCAGCCCCAGCATTTT. Amino acids: CSVVSGGNQPQHF. This chain joins TRBV29-1 and TRBJ1-5, with D maybe TRBD1 (5 bases). In germline, CDR1 is SQVTM, CDR2 ANQGSEA. This CDR3 is 13 amino acids long. Trimming shortened V by 4 bases and J by 4 bases, and 11 bases separated the two germline ends.

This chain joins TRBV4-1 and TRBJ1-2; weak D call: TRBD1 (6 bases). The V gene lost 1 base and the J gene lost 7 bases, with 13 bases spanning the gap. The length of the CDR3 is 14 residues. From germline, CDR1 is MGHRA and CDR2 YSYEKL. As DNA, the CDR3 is TGCGCCAGCAGCCAAGGGAACAGGGCGGTTGGCTACACCTTC. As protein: CASSQGNRAVGYTF.

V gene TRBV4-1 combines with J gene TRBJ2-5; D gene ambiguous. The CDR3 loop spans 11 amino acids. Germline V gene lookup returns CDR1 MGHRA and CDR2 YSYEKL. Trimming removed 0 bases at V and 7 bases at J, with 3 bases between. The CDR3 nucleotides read TGCGCCAGCAGCCAAGATACGACCCAGTACTTC. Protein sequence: CASSQDTTQYF.

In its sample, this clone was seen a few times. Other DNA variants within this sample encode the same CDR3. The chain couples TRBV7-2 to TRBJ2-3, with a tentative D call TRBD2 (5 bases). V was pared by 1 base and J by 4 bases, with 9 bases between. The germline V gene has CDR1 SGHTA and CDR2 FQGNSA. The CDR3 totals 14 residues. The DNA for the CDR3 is TGTGCCAGCAGCTTAGGTCTAGCTGCAGATACGCAGTATTTT. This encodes CASSLGLAADTQYF. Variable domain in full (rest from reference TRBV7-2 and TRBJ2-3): GAGVSQSPSNKVTEKGKDVELRCDPISGHTALYWYRQSLGQGLEFLIYFQGNSAPDKSGLPSDRFSAERTGGSVSTLTIQRTQQEDSAVYLCASSLGLAADTQYFGPGTRLTVL.

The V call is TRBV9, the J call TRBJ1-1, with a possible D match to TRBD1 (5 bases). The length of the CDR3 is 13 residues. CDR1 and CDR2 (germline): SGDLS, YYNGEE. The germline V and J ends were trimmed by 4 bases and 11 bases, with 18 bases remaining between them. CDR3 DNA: TGTGCCAGCAGCACCCAGGGTAGCCCCCAGGCTTTCTTT. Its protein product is CASSTQGSPQAFF.

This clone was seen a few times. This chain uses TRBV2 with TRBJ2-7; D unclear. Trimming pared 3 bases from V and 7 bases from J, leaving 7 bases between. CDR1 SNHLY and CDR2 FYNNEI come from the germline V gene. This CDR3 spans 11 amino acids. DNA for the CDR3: TGTGCCAGCAGTGAGTCAGCTGAGCAGTACGTC. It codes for CASSESAEQYV.

The CDR3: CASSLAAGAYGYTF. The DNA of the CDR3 is TGTGCCAGCAGCTTAGCAGCAGGGGCCTATGGCTACACCTTC. The chain links TRBV7-2 to TRBJ1-2, with D perhaps matching TRBD1 (6 bases). Per germline, CDR1 SGHTA and CDR2 FQGNSA. The CDR3 consists of 14 residues. Trimming pared 0 bases from V and 4 bases from J, leaving 9 bases between.

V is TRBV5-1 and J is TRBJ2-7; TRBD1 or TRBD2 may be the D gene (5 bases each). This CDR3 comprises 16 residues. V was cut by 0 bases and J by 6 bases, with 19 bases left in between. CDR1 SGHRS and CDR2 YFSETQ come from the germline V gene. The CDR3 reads CASSLGLTWDGSEQYV. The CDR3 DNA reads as TGCGCCAGCAGCTTGGGATTGACGTGGGACGGTAGCGAGCAGTACGTC.

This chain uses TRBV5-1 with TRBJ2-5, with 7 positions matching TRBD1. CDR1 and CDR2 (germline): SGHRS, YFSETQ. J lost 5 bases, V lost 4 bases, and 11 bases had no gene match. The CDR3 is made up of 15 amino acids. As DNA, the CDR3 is TGCGCCAGCAGCGGTGGGACAGTTATAACCGAGACCCAGTACTTC. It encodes CASSGGTVITETQYF.

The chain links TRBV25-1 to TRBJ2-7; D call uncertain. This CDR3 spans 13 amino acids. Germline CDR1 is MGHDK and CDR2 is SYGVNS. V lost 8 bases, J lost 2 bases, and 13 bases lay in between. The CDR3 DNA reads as TGTGCCAGCTCCACTCTGGGTGCCTACGAGCAGTACTTC. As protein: CASSTLGAYEQYF.